Following are 24 T cell receptor beta chains from one sample sequenced in a study of T cell responses to AZD1222 COVID-19 vaccine. Only in-frame clones appear in the TCRdb table, and some are missing; sequencing was by immunoSEQ multiplex PCR. The sample consists of about 150,000 clones, 91% of them appearing once. The sequences come from peripheral blood, collected 28 days after the second AZD1222 dose. These TCRs come from an adult who received the AZD1222 COVID-19 vaccine.

The chain joins TRBV5-1 to TRBJ2-7; D call uncertain. Per germline, CDR1 SGHRS and CDR2 YFSETQ. CDR3 length: 14 residues. V was shortened by 0 bases and J by 0 bases, with 7 bases between the two germline ends. This CDR3 reads CASSLGPGSYEQYF. As DNA, the CDR3 is TGCGCCAGCAGCTTGGGCCCTGGCTCCTACGAGCAGTACTTC. The full variable domain, with the rest looked up from reference TRBV5-1 and TRBJ2-7, is KAGVTQTPRYLIKTRGQQVTLSCSPISGHRSVSWYQQTPGQGLQFLFEYFSETQRNKGNFPGRFSGRQFSNSRSEMNVSTLELGDSALYLCASSLGPGSYEQYFGPGTRLTVT.

V usage is TRBV5-1 and J usage is TRBJ1-1, with 12 bases fitting TRBD1. V was clipped by 4 bases and J by 0 bases; unmatched bases: 7. CDR1 is SGHRS and CDR2 is YFSETQ in the germline V gene. The CDR3 extends over 17 amino acids. The CDR3 region has the DNA TGCGCCAGCAGCCGTATCCGGGACAGGGGGCTGAACACTGAAGCTTTCTTT. Translating gives CASSRIRDRGLNTEAFF.

The chain carries TRBV6-5 and TRBJ1-2, with 11 positions matching TRBD1. CDR3 length: 15 amino acids. CDR1 and CDR2 (germline): MNHEY, SVGAGI. V lost 7 bases, J lost 3 bases, and 7 bases stayed unmatched. For the CDR3, the DNA is TGTGCCAGCACCGCGGACAGGGGGCATTACTATGGCTACACCTTC. Amino acid sequence: CASTADRGHYYGYTF.

In this sample, this clone turned up a few times. The chain has TRBV5-6 and TRBJ1-2; D unclear. The V gene's germline CDR1 is SGHDT and CDR2 YYEEEE. This CDR3 region has 14 residues. Trimming left V 1 base short and J 5 bases short, with 12 bases between. In DNA, the CDR3 is TGTGCCAGCAGCTTGATTGGCAGGACTTATGGCTACACCTTC. The encoded protein is CASSLIGRTYGYTF. Supplemented by reference TRBV5-6 and TRBJ1-2, the full variable domain reads DAGVTQSPTHLIKTRGQQVTLRCSPKSGHDTVSWYQQALGQGPQFIFQYYEEEERQRGNFPDRFSGHQFPNYSSELNVNALLLGDSALYLCASSLIGRTYGYTFGSGTRLTVV.

The chain joins TRBV18 to TRBJ1-3; D not certain. CDR1 is KGHSH and CDR2 is LQKENI in the germline V gene. CDR3 length equals 16 residues. V was clipped by 2 bases and J by 0 bases, with 11 bases between them. The CDR3 loop is CASSPRADISGNTIYF. The CDR3 DNA is TGTGCCAGCTCACCAAGGGCAGATATCTCTGGAAACACCATATATTTT.

V usage is TRBV19 and J usage is TRBJ1-2; TRBD1 aligns across 9 bases. Germline CDR1 reads LNHDA; CDR2 reads SQIVND (reference sequence). The CDR3 loop spans 15 amino acids. V lost 5 bases and J lost 4; bases outside the gene matches: 8. As DNA, the CDR3 is TGTGCCAGTAGTGCCCGACAGGGGGTAACCTATGGCTACACCTTC. It yields the protein CASSARQGVTYGYTF.

This chain uses TRBV9 with TRBJ2-2; TRBD2 matches at 11 bases. Germline V lookup: CDR1 SGDLS, CDR2 YYNGEE. V trimming: 3 bases; J trimming: 2 bases; junction bases outside the gene matches: 6. The CDR3 length is 17 residues. The CDR3 loop is CASSALAGGLNTGELFF. The CDR3 DNA sequence: TGTGCCAGCAGCGCCTTAGCGGGAGGGCTTAACACCGGGGAGCTGTTTTTT.

The chain is built from TRBV13 and TRBJ2-1; TRBD2 agrees at 12 bases. This CDR3 contains 17 residues. V gave up 5 bases and J gave up 4 bases; unmatched junction bases: 9. From germline, CDR1 is PRHDT and CDR2 FYEKMQ (reference sequence). The CDR3 DNA sequence: TGTGCCAGCAGCCTCCCCCCTGGACTAGCGGGATACAATGAGCAGTTCTTC. Protein: CASSLPPGLAGYNEQFF. Variable domain in full (rest from reference TRBV13 and TRBJ2-1): AAGVIQSPRHLIKEKRETATLKCYPIPRHDTVYWYQQGPGQDPQFLISFYEKMQSDKGSIPDRFSAQQFSDYHSELNMSSLELGDSALYFCASSLPPGLAGYNEQFFGPGTRLTVL.

The chain couples TRBV5-6 to TRBJ2-6, with TRBD2 as a possible D gene (5 bases). CDR3 length: 15 amino acids. Germline V gene lookup returns CDR1 SGHDT and CDR2 YYEEEE. Trimming shortened V by 0 bases and J by 4 bases, and 8 bases separated the two germline ends. The CDR3 loop reads CASSLAGWGANVLTF. In nucleotides, the CDR3 is TGTGCCAGCAGCTTGGCGGGGTGGGGGGCCAACGTCCTGACTTTC.

The chain carries TRBV6-5 and TRBJ1-1; D perhaps matches TRBD1 (6 bases). The ends were cut back, 6 bases at V and 5 bases at J, with 10 bases in the middle. Germline V CDR1 and CDR2: MNHEY, SVGAGI. The length of the CDR3 is 12 residues. Here the CDR3 DNA reads TGTGCCAGCAGACCCAGGGGAACTGAAGCTTTCTTT. Protein sequence: CASRPRGTEAFF.

The chain recombines TRBV2 with TRBJ1-2; 7 nucleotides align to TRBD1. V was pared by 3 bases and J by 5 bases, with 6 bases of the junction left unmatched. CDR1 and CDR2 (germline): SNHLY, FYNNEI. The CDR3 has 14 residues. The CDR3 DNA reads TGTGCCAGCAGTGATCGGGACAGATCATATGGCTACACCTTC. Translated, it gives CASSDRDRSYGYTF.

This chain connects TRBV7-2 to TRBJ1-6, with 10 nucleotides matching TRBD1. Germline trimming cut 5 bases from V and 8 bases from J; bases unmatched to any gene: 9. CDR1 and CDR2 (germline): SGHTA, FQGNSA. The CDR3 has 16 residues. The CDR3 region is CASSDRDRGPYSPLHF. CDR3 nucleotides: TGTGCCAGCAGCGACCGGGACAGGGGTCCTTATTCACCCCTCCACTTT.

This chain links TRBV11-3 with TRBJ2-1; 7 bases agree with TRBD2. The CDR3 runs 20 residues. V gave up 4 bases and J gave up 7 bases; unmatched junction bases: 25. The germline gives CDR1 SGHNT, CDR2 YENEEA. The CDR3 bases are TGTGCCAGCAGCTCATCTACCCGGGCTAAGCGGGGAGGGCCACGGAATGAGCAGTTCTTC. Its protein product is CASSSSTRAKRGGPRNEQFF.

The rearrangement links TRBV18 to TRBJ2-7; D may be TRBD1 (6 bases). The germline gives CDR1 KGHSH, CDR2 LQKENI. V was trimmed by 3 bases and J by 5 bases, leaving 14 bases between them. The CDR3 covers 14 residues. The CDR3 region is CASSPGRQDHEQYF. The DNA for the CDR3 is TGTGCCAGCTCACCGGGGCGACAGGACCACGAGCAGTACTTC.

In its sample, this clone was seen a few times. CDR3 sequence reads: CASSFHGGNTIYF. The CDR3, as DNA: TGTGCCAGCAGTTTTCACGGTGGAAACACCATATATTTT. The chain is built from TRBV12-3 or TRBV12-4 and TRBJ1-3; D not certain. Trimming pared 3 bases from V and 3 bases from J, leaving 6 bases between. This CDR3 contains 13 residues.

This chain connects TRBV25-1 to TRBJ2-3; 8 bases fit TRBD2. This CDR3 contains 16 residues. The germline V gene encodes CDR1 MGHDK and CDR2 SYGVNS. The junction had 13 bases not matched to a gene; V was cut back by 9 bases and J by 2 bases. The CDR3 DNA reads TGTGCCAGGATTAGCGGGAAGTTGCACTACACAGATACGCAGTATTTT. Protein sequence: CARISGKLHYTDTQYF. Full variable domain (remainder filled in from reference TRBV25-1 and TRBJ2-3): EADIYQTPRYLVIGTGKKITLECSQTMGHDKMYWYQQDPGMELHLIHYSYGVNSTEKGDLSSESTVSRIRTEHFPLTLESARPSHTSQYLCARISGKLHYTDTQYFGPGTRLTVL.

The V call is TRBV30, the J call TRBJ2-1, with 7 bases matching TRBD2. There are 14 residues in the CDR3. The trim removed 2 bases at V and 3 bases at J, leaving 4 bases unmatched. Per the germline V gene, CDR1 is GTSNPN and CDR2 is SVGIG (reference sequence). The CDR3: CAWSSGLGYNEQFF. In DNA form, the CDR3 reads TGTGCCTGGAGTTCCGGACTAGGCTACAATGAGCAGTTCTTC.

This clone was observed once. The genes are TRBV23-1 and TRBJ1-5; no firm D call. TRBV23-1 counts as an open reading frame of uncertain function. The CDR3 extends over 14 amino acids. V was shortened by 5 bases and J by 7 bases, with 15 bases between the two germline ends. CDR3 coding DNA: TGCGCCAGCAGTTTAGTAAGGGCATACCAGCCCCAGCATTTT. As protein: CASSLVRAYQPQHF.

This rearrangement joins TRBV7-8 to TRBJ1-4, with TRBD1 as a possible D gene (5 bases). CDR1 and CDR2 (germline): SGHVS, FQNEAQ. The V gene lost 5 bases and the J gene lost 7 bases, with 11 bases spanning the gap. This CDR3 contains 13 residues. This CDR3 is CASSTRDGEKLFF. The CDR3 DNA reads as TGTGCCAGCAGCACCCGGGACGGTGAAAAACTGTTTTTT.

The CDR3 coding sequence is TGTGCCAGCAGCTTAAAGGGGGACGTAACCTACGAGCAGTACTTC. Translated: CASSLKGDVTYEQYF. The V gene is TRBV13, the J gene TRBJ2-7, with D maybe TRBD1 (6 bases). From germline, CDR1 is PRHDT and CDR2 FYEKMQ (reference sequence). The V end was cut by 2 bases, the J end by 2 bases, with 13 bases between. The CDR3 is 15 residues long.

In its sample, this clone was seen once. The chain has TRBV7-2 and TRBJ2-1; weak D call: TRBD2 (7 bases). V was cut by 2 bases and J by 3 bases, with 17 bases left in between. The CDR3 length is 17 residues. Per germline, CDR1 SGHTA and CDR2 FQGNSA. The CDR3 is CASSLISRGGLYNEQFF. CDR3 in DNA: TGTGCCAGCAGCTTAATCTCAAGGGGGGGCCTCTACAATGAGCAGTTCTTC.

This chain joins TRBV11-3 and TRBJ2-7, with D perhaps TRBD1 (7 bases). The CDR3 length is 14 residues. CDR1 is SGHNT, CDR2 YENEEA, per germline. V shed 1 base and J shed 2 bases, with 9 bases lying between them. CDR3 amino acids: CASSLGGTAYEQYF. In DNA, the CDR3 is TGTGCCAGCAGCTTAGGCGGGACAGCCTACGAGCAGTACTTC.

This chain joins TRBV3-1 (or the pseudogene TRBV3-2) and TRBJ2-7, with D uncertain. The CDR3 consists of 11 residues. V dropped 0 bases and J dropped 9 bases, with 6 bases sitting between them. Germline V gene sequence: CDR1 LGHDT, CDR2 YNNKEL (reference sequence). For the CDR3, the DNA is TGTGCCAGCAGCCAAGATCTTGGGCAGTACTTC. Translating gives CASSQDLGQYF.

The chain employs TRBV6-2 or TRBV6-3 and TRBJ1-2, with 9 bases matching TRBD1. The CDR3 is 14 residues long. J lost 7 bases, V lost 5 bases, and 8 bases had no gene match. CDR1 and CDR2 (germline): MNHEY, SVGEGT. The CDR3 loop is CASSTAGQGVGYTF. Here the CDR3 DNA reads TGTGCCAGCAGTACCGCGGGACAGGGTGTTGGCTACACCTTC.